This T cell receptor (beta chain) originates from a study of cytomegalovirus exposure and HLA in healthy donors. Study outcomes and limitations: Accurate prediction of HLA-A and HLA-B alleles (for most subjects) was reportedly achieved from TCR beta sequences. Some V segments (TRBV6-2 and TRBV6-3 among them) were excluded as indistinguishable.

CDR1 is LNHDA, CDR2 SQIVND, per germline (reference sequence). This CDR3 has 14 residues. The junction had 4 bases not matched to a gene; V was cut back by 2 bases and J by 5 bases. The PCR used 60 Vbeta and 13 Jbeta primers. Measured with immunoSEQ multiplex PCR; TCRdb has only the in-frame clones, and not every one. The sample yields around 76,000 clones, over 70% seen once. As to this clone: Its antigen is still unknown.

The donors gave bone marrow, and they were healthy. Sequenced sample: PBMCs. This TCR came from a man aged 35 to 55 in good health and CMV-seronegative. The chain carries TRBV19 and TRBJ2-5; TRBD2 aligns across 8 bases. This chain's CDR3 is CASSISGGQETQYF. Written as DNA, the CDR3 is TGTGCCAGTAGTATATCGGGAGGGCAGGAGACCCAGTACTTC.